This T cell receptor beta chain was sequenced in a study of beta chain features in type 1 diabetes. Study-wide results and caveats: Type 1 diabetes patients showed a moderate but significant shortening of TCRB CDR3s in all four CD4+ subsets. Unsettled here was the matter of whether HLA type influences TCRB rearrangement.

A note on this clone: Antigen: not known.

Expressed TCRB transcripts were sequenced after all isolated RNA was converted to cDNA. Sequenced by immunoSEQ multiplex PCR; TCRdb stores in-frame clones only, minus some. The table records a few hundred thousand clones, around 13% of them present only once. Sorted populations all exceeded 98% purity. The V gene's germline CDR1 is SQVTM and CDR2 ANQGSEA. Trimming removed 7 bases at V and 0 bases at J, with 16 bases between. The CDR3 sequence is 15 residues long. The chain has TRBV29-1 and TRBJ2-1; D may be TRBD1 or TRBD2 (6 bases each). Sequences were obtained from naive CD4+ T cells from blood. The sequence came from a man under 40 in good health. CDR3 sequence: CSDLGGPSSYNEQFF. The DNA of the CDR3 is TGCAGCGACCTGGGGGGCCCGAGCTCCTACAATGAGCAGTTCTTC.